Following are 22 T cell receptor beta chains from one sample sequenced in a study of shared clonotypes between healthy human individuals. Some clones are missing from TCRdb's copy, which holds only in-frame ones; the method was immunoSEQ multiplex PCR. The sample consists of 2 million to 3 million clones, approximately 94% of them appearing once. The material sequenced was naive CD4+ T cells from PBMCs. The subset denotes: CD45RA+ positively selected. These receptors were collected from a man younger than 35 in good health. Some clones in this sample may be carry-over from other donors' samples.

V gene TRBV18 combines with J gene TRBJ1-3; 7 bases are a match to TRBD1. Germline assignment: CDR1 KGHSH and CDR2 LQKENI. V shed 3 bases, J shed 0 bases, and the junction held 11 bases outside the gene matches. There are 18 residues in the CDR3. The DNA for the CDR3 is TGTGCCAGCTCACCGTTTGGGGCCGGGACAGTCTCTGGAAACACCATATATTTT. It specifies CASSPFGAGTVSGNTIYF. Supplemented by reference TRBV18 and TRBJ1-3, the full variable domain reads NAGVMQNPRHLVRRRGQEARLRCSPMKGHSHVYWYRQLPEEGLKFMVYLQKENIIDESGMPKERFSAEFPKEGPSILRIQQVVRGDSAAYFCASSPFGAGTVSGNTIYFGEGSWLTVV.

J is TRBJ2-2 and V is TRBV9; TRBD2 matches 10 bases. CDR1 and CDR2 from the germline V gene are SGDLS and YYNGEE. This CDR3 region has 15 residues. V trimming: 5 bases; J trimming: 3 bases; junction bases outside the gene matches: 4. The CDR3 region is CASRASGRDTGELFF. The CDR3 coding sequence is TGTGCCAGCAGAGCAAGCGGGAGGGACACCGGGGAGCTGTTTTTT.

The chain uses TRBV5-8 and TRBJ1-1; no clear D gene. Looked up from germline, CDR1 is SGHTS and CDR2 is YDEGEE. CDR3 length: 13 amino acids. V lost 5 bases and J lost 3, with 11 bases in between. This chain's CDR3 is CASSQTVDTEAFF. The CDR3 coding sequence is TGTGCCAGCAGTCAAACCGTCGACACTGAAGCTTTCTTT. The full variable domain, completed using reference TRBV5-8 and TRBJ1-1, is EAGVTQSPTHLIKTRGQQATLRCSPISGHTSVYWYQQALGLGLQFLLWYDEGEERNRGNFPPRFSGRQFPNYSSELNVNALELEDSALYLCASSQTVDTEAFFGQGTRLTVV.

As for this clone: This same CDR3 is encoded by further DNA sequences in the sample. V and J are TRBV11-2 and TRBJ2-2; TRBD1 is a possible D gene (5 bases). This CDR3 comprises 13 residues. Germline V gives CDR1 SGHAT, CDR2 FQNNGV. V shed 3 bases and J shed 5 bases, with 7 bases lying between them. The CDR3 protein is CASSFSGTGELFF. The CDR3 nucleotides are TGTGCCAGCAGCTTCTCAGGGACCGGGGAGCTGTTTTTT.

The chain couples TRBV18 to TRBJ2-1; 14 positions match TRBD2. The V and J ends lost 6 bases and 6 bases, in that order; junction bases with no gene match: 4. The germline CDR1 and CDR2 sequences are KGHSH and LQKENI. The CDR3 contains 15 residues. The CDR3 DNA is TGTGCCAGCTCGGGGACTAGCGGGAGTATCAATGAGCAGTTCTTC. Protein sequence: CASSGTSGSINEQFF. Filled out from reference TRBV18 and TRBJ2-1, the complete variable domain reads NAGVMQNPRHLVRRRGQEARLRCSPMKGHSHVYWYRQLPEEGLKFMVYLQKENIIDESGMPKERFSAEFPKEGPSILRIQQVVRGDSAAYFCASSGTSGSINEQFFGPGTRLTVL.

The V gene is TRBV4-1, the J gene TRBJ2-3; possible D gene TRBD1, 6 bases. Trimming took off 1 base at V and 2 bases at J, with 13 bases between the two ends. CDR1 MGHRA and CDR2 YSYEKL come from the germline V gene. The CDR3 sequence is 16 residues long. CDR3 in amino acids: CASSQGRTAATDTQYF. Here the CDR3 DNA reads TGCGCCAGCAGCCAAGGAAGGACAGCTGCCACAGATACGCAGTATTTT.

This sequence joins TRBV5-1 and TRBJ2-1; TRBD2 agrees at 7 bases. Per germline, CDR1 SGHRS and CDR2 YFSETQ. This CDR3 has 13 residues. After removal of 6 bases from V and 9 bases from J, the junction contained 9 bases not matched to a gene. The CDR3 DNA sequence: TGCGCCAGCAACGGGGGGACGGCTGGTGAGCAGTTCTTC. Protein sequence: CASNGGTAGEQFF.

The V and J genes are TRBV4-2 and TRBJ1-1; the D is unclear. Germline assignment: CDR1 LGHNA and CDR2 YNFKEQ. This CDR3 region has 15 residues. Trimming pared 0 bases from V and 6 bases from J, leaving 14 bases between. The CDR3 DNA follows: TGTGCCAGCAGCCAAGAAGGCGGGTATGGTGCTGAAGCTTTCTTT. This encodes CASSQEGGYGAEAFF.

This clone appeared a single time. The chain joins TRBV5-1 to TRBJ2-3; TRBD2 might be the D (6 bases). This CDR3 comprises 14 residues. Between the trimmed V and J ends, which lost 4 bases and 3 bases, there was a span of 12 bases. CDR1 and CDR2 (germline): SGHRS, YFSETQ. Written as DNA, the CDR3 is TGCGCCAGCAGCCCGGGGGACCTTACAGATACGCAGTATTTT. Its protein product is CASSPGDLTDTQYF.

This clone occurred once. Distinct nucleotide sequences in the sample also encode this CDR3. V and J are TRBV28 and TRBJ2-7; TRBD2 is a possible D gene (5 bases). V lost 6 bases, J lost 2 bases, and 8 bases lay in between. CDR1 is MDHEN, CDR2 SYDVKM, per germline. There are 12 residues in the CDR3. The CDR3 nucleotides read TGTGCCAGCAGCCGGGGTCCCTACGAGCAGTACTTC. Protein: CASSRGPYEQYF.

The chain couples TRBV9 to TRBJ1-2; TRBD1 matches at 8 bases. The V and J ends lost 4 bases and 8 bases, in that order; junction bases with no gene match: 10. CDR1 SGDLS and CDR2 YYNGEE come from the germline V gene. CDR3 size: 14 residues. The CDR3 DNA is TGTGCCAGCAGCACGGGCGGACAGGGTTTAGGCTACACCTTC. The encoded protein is CASSTGGQGLGYTF.

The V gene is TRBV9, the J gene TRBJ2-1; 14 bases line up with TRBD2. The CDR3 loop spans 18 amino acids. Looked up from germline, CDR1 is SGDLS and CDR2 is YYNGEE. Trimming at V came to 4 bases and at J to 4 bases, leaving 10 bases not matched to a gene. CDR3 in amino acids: CASSPRTSGRSEYNEQFF. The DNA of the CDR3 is TGTGCCAGCAGCCCAAGGACTAGCGGGAGGTCGGAGTACAATGAGCAGTTCTTC.

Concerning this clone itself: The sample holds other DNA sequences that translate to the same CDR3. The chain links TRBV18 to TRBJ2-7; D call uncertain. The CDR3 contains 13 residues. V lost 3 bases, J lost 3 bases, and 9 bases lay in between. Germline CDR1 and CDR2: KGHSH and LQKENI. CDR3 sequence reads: CASSPSHLYEQYF. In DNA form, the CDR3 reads TGTGCCAGCTCACCCAGCCATCTCTACGAGCAGTACTTC. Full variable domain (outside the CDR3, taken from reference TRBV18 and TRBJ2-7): NAGVMQNPRHLVRRRGQEARLRCSPMKGHSHVYWYRQLPEEGLKFMVYLQKENIIDESGMPKERFSAEFPKEGPSILRIQQVVRGDSAAYFCASSPSHLYEQYFGPGTRLTVT.

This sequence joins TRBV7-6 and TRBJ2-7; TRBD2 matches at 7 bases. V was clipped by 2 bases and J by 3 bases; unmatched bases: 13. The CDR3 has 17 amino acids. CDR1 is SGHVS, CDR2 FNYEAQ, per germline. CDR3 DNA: TGTGCCAGCAGCTTAATGCGGGCTAGCGGAGGGAACTACGAGCAGTACTTC. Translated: CASSLMRASGGNYEQYF.

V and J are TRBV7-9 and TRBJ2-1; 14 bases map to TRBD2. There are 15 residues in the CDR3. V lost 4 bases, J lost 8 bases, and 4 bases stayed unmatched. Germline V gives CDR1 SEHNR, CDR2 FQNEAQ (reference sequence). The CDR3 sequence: CASSSPGLAGDEQFF. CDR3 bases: TGTGCCAGCAGCTCGCCGGGACTAGCGGGAGATGAGCAGTTCTTC.

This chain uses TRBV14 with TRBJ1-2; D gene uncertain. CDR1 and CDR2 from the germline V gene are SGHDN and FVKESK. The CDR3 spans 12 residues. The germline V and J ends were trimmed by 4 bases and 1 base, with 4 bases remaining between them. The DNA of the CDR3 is TGTGCCAGCAGCCGGAATAACTATGGCTACACCTTC. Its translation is CASSRNNYGYTF.

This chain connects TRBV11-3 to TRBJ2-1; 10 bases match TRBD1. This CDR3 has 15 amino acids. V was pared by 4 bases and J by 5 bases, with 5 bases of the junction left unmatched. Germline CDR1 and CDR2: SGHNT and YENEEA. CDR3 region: CASSSGGTGDNEQFF. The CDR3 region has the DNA TGTGCCAGCAGCTCCGGAGGGACAGGGGACAATGAGCAGTTCTTC.

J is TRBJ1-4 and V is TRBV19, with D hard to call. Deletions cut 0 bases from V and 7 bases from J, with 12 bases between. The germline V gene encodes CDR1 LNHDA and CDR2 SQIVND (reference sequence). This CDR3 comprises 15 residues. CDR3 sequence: CASSIDLEYGEKLFF. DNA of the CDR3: TGTGCCAGTAGTATAGATCTAGAGTACGGTGAAAAACTGTTTTTT.

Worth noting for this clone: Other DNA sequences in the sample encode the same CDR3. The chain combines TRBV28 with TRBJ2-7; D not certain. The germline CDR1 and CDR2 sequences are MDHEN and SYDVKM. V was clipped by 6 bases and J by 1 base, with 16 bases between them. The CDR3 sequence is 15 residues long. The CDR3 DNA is TGTGCCAGCAGCCCTCCTACCAGGTTATCCTACGAGCAGTACTTC. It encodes CASSPPTRLSYEQYF.

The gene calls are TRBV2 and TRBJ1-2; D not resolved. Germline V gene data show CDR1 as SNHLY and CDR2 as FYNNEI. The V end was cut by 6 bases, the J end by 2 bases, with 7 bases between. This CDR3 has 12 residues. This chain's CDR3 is CASRPINYGYTF. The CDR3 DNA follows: TGTGCCAGCAGGCCGATAAACTATGGCTACACCTTC.

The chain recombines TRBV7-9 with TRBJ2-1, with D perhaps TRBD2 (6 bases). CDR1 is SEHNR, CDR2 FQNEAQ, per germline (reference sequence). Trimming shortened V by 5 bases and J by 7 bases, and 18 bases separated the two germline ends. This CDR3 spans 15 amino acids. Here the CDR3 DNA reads TGTGCCAGCAGCCTCCGGGAGAAGGAACGGAATGAGCAGTTCTTC. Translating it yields CASSLREKERNEQFF.

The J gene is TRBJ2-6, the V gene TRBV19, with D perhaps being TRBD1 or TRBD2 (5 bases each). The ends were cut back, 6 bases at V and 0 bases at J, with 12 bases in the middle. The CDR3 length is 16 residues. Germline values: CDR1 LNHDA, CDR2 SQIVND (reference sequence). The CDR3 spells CASSRDGLSGANVLTF. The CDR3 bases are TGTGCCAGTAGCCGGGACGGTCTCTCTGGGGCCAACGTCCTGACTTTC.